This TCR beta chain was identified during a study of T cell responses to AZD1222 COVID-19 vaccine. Study outcomes and limitations: Sampling captured repertoires only after the peak T cell response.

As concerns this clone: Its antigen is still unknown.

TCRdb's table, derived via immunoSEQ multiplex PCR, lists solely in-frame clones and lacks some. Among approximately 120,000 clones listed, roughly 90% were seen once. V was cut by 3 bases and J by 4 bases, with 12 bases left in between. The CDR3 covers 15 residues. The germline gives CDR1 MDHEN, CDR2 SYDVKM. The TCR comes from an adult in good health. Sequenced material: peripheral blood, taken on day 0 of AZD1222 vaccination. The chain has TRBV28 and TRBJ2-2, with D perhaps TRBD1 or TRBD2 (5 bases each). The CDR3 spells CASSLGSGGTGELFF. CDR3 sequence (DNA): TGTGCCAGCAGTTTGGGGAGTGGGGGCACCGGGGAGCTGTTTTTT.